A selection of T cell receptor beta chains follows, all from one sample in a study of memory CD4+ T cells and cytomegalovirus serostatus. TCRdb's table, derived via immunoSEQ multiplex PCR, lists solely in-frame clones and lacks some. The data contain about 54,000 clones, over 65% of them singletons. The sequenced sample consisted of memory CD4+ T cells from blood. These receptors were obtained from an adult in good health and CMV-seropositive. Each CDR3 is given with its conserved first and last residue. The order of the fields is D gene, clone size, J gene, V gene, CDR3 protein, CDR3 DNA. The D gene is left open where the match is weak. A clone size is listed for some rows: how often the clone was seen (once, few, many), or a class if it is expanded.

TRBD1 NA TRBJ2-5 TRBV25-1 CASTKTGQETQYF TGTGCCAGCACTAAGACAGGGCAAGAGACCCAGTACTTC
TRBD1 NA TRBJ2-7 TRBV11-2 CASSPGQGAWREQYF TGTGCCAGCAGCCCCGGACAGGGGGCTTGGAGGGAGCAGTACTTC
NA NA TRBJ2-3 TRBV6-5 CASSYEGRTDTQYF TGTGCCAGCAGTTATGAGGGGCGGACAGATACGCAGTATTTT
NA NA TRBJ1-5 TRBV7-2 CASSTRANQPQHF TGTGCCAGCAGCACACGGGCCAATCAGCCCCAGCATTTT
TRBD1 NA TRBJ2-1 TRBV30 CAWTNGQGGFNEQFF TGTGCCTGGACGAACGGACAGGGAGGTTTCAATGAGCAGTTCTTC
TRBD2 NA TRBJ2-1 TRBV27 CASIGGRATYNEQFF TGTGCCAGCATTGGCGGGAGGGCCACCTACAATGAGCAGTTCTTC
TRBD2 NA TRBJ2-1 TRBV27 CASGTFSGIRSYNEQFF TGTGCCAGCGGGACCTTTAGCGGGATACGGTCCTACAATGAGCAGTTCTTC
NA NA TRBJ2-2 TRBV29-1 CSVDQGFTGELFF TGCAGCGTTGACCAGGGGTTCACCGGGGAGCTGTTTTTT
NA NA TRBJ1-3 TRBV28 CASSAPRGSGNTIYF TGTGCCAGCAGTGCCCCCAGGGGTTCTGGAAACACCATATATTTT
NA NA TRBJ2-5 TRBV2 CASSPRTVQETQYF TGTGCCAGCAGCCCACGGACAGTCCAAGAGACCCAGTACTTC
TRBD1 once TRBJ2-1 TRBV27 CASTPGQGNNEQFF TGTGCCAGCACCCCCGGACAGGGGAACAATGAGCAGTTCTTC
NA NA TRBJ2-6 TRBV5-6 CASSRVQEANVLTF TGTGCCAGCAGCCGCGTCCAGGAGGCCAACGTCCTGACTTTC
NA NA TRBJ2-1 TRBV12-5 CASGLGDNSYNEQFF TGTGCTAGTGGTTTGGGGGACAACTCCTACAATGAGCAGTTCTTC
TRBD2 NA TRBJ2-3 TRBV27 CASSFSTGGPVSTQYF TGTGCCAGCAGTTTTTCTACGGGAGGGCCGGTCTCAACGCAGTATTTT
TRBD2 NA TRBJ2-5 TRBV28 CASSFPTTSGRPGRETQYF TGTGCCAGCAGTTTTCCCACGACTAGCGGGAGACCAGGAAGAGAGACCCAGTACTTC
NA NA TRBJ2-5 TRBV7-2 CASSPARQETQYF TGTGCCAGCAGCCCGGCGAGACAAGAGACCCAGTACTTC
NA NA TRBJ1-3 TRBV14 CASSQDSQGNTIYF TGTGCCAGCAGCCAAGATTCGCAGGGAAACACCATATATTTT
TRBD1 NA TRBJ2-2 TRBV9 CASSRGQGDTGELFF TGTGCCAGCAGTAGGGGACAGGGGGACACCGGGGAGCTGTTTTTT
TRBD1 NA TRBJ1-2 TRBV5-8 CASSRTQGFGGYTF TGTGCCAGCAGCCGTACACAGGGGTTCGGTGGCTACACCTTC
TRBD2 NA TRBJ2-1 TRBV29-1 CSVDLAGEPYNEQFF TGCAGCGTGGACCTAGCGGGAGAGCCCTACAATGAGCAGTTCTTC
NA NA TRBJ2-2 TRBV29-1 CSGRATGTGELFF TGCAGCGGGCGGGCCACGGGCACCGGGGAGCTGTTTTTT
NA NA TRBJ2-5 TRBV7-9 CASSLLTGQETQYF TGTGCCAGCAGCTTATTGACTGGCCAGGAGACCCAGTACTTC
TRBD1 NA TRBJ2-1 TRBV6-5 CASSTGQVKQFF TGTGCCAGCAGTACAGGACAGGTGAAGCAGTTCTTC